These T cell receptor beta chains were read from a single sample in a study of graft-versus-host responses after intestinal transplantation. Sequenced by immunoSEQ multiplex PCR; TCRdb stores in-frame clones only, minus some. The sample consists of over 100,000 clones, roughly 96% of them appearing once. Antigens of these TCRs are unknown. Sequenced here: unstimulated CD8+ T cells sorted from spleen or lymph node cells, sampled before intestinal transplant. The receptors derive from a human donor who received an intestinal transplant. Each CDR3 is given without its conserved first and last residue. Each record gives: CDR3 length, V gene, J gene, CDR3 protein.

>8|TRBV28|TRBJ2-7
ASRSYEQY
>15|TRBV19|TRBJ2-7
ASSIFSGLSASYEQY
>11|TRBV7-8|TRBJ2-1
ASSLAQGVEQF
>15|TRBV2|TRBJ1-5
ASSKGTMDRPRQPQH
>13|TRBV4-1|TRBJ1-4
ASSQEEGAEEKLF
>13|TRBV14|TRBJ1-2
ASSQDRGRVDGYT
>14|TRBV9|TRBJ2-3
ASSVEGPSGTDTQY
>14|TRBV28|TRBJ2-7
ASRGPTPLLFYEQY
>12|TRBV18|TRBJ1-1
ASSPPGMNTEAF
>14|TRBV7-9|TRBJ2-7
ASSLTVLGEKYEQY